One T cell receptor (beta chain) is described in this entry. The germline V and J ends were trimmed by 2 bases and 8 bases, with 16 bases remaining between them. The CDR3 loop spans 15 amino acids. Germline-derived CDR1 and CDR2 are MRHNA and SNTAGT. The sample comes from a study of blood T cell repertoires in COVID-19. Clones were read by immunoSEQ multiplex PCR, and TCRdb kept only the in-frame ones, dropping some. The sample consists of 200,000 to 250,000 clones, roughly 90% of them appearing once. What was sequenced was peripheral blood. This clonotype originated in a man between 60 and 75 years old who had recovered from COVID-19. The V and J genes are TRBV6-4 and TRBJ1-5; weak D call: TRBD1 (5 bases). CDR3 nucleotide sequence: TGTGCCAGCAGTGACGAGCGGGGGAGCGGGGAGCCCCAGCATTTT. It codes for CASSDERGSGEPQHF.